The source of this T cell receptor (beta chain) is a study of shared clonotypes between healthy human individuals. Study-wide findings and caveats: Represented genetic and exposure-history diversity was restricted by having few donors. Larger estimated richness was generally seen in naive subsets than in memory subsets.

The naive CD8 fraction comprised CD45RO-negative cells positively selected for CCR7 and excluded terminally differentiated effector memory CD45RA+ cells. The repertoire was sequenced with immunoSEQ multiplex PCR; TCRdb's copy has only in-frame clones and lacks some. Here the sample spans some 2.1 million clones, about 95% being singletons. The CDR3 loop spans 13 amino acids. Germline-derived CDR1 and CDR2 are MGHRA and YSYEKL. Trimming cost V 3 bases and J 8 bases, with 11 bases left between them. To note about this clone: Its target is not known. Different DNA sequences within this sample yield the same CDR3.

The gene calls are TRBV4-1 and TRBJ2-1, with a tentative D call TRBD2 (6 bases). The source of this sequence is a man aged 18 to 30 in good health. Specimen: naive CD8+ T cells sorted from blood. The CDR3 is CASSHPASDEQFF. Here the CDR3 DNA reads TGCGCCAGCAGCCACCCCGCTAGCGATGAGCAGTTCTTC.